Only a few counts were recorded for the clone carrying this T cell receptor beta chain. Antigen specificity is unknown. This sample was included in a study of response to subunit inactivated influenza vaccine. This CDR3 has 12 residues. Germline V CDR1 and CDR2: SQVTM, ANQGSEA. The V and J ends lost 7 bases and 6 bases respectively, with 16 bases between them. Study-wide results and limits: Authors suggested that a seasonal influenza vaccination recruits few new T cells each time.

TCRdb independently ran MiXCR on the RT-PCR reads; one entry per CDR3 protein. The table records 500,000 to 750,000 distinct CDR3 sequences, less than 15% of them present only once. This clonotype originated in a man in his fifties who received an inactivated influenza vaccine. The source was PBMCs from blood, collected 12 days after vaccination. V gene TRBV29-1 combines with J gene TRBJ2-7; possibly TRBD1 for D (6 bases). The CDR3 bases are TGCAGCGCGGAACAGGGAGTCGGCGAGCAGTACTTC. Translating gives CSAEQGVGEQYF.